This paragraph covers one TCR beta chain sequence. This CDR3 contains 15 residues. The germline V gene encodes CDR1 MNHEY and CDR2 SMNVEV (reference sequence). V was cut by 2 bases and J by 3 bases, with 11 bases left in between. TCRdb keeps only in-frame clones here, not all; method: immunoSEQ multiplex PCR. The table includes about 29,000 clones, roughly 91% detected once. The source of the sample is a study of PD-1 and CTLA-4 blockade in melanoma. The source was CD8+ T cells from peripheral blood, collected before anti-PD-1 treatment. This clonotype was sampled from a human donor with melanoma. V is TRBV27 and J is TRBJ2-1; D remains unclear. CDR3 region: CASSLTSLLYNEQFF. The CDR3 DNA follows: TGTGCCAGCAGTTTAACGAGTTTACTCTACAATGAGCAGTTCTTC.